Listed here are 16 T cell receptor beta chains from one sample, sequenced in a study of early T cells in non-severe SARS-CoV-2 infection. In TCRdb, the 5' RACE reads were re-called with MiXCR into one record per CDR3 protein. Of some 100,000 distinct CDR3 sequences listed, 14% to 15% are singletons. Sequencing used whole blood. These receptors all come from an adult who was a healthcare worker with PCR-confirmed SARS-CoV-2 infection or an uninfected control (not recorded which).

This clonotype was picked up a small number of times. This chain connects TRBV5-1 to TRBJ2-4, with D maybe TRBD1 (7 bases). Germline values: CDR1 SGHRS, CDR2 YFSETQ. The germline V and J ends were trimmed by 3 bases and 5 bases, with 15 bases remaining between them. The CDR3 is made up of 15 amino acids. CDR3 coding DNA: TGCGCCAGCAGCTATTTCAGGGGGGCCCAAAACATTCAGTACTTC. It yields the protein CASSYFRGAQNIQYF.

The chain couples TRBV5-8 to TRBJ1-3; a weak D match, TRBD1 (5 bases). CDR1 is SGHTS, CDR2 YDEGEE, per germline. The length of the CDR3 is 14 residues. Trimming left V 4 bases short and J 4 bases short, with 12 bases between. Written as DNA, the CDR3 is TGTGCCAGCAGCCCCGGACAACCGGGAAACACCATATATTTT. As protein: CASSPGQPGNTIYF. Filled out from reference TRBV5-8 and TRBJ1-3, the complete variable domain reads EAGVTQSPTHLIKTRGQQATLRCSPISGHTSVYWYQQALGLGLQFLLWYDEGEERNRGNFPPRFSGRQFPNYSSELNVNALELEDSALYLCASSPGQPGNTIYFGEGSWLTVV.

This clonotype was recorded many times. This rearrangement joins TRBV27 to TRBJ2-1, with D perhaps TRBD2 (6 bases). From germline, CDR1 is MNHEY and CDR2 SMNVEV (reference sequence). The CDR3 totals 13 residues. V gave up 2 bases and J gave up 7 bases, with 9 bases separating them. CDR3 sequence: CASSLGGGNEQFF. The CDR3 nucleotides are TGTGCCAGCAGTTTAGGTGGGGGGAATGAGCAGTTCTTC.

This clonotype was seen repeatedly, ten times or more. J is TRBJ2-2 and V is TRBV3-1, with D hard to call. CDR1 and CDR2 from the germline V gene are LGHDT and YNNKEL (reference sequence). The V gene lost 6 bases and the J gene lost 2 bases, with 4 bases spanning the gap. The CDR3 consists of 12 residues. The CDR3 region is CASRSNTGELFF. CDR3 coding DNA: TGTGCCAGCAGGAGCAACACCGGGGAGCTGTTTTTT.

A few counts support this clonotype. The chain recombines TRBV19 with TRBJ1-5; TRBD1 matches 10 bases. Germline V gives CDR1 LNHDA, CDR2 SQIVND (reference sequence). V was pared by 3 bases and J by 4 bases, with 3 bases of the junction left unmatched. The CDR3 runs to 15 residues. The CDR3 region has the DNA TGTGCCAGTAGTATGGGACAGGGGTTAAATCAGCCCCAGCATTTT. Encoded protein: CASSMGQGLNQPQHF.

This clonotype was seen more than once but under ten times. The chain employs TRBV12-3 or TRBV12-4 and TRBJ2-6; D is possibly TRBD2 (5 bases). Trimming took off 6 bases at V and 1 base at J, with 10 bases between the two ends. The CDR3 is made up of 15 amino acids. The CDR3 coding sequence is TGTGCCAGCAGCGTCGCGGGTTCTGGGGCCAACGTCCTGACTTTC. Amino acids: CASSVAGSGANVLTF.

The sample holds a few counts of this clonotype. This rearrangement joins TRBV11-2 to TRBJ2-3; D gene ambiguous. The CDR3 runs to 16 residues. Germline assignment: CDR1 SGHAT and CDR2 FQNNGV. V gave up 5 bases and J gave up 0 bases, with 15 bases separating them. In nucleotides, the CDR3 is TGTGCCAGCAGCAAACGGTGGGGAACTAGCACAGATACGCAGTATTTT. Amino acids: CASSKRWGTSTDTQYF.

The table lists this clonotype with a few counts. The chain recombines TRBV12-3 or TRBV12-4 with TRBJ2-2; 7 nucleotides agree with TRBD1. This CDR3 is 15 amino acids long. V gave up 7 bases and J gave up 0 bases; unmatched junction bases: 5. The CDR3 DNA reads TGTGCCAGCACCAGGGGACAGTCGAACACCGGGGAGCTGTTTTTT. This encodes CASTRGQSNTGELFF.

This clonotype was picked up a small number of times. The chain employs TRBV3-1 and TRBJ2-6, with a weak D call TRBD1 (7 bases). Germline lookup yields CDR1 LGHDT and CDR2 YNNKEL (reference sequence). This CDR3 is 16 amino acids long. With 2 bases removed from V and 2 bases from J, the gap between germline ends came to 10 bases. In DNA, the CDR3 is TGTGCCAGCAGCCAATTCAGGGGGGCTGGGGCCAACGTCCTGACTTTC. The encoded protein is CASSQFRGAGANVLTF.

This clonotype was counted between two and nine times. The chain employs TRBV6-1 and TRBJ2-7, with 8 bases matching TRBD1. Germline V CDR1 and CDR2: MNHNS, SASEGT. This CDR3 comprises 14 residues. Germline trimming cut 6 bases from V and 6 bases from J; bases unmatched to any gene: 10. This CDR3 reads CASRRTGTGSEQYV. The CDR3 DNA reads TGTGCCAGCAGGAGGACCGGGACAGGATCCGAGCAGTACGTC.

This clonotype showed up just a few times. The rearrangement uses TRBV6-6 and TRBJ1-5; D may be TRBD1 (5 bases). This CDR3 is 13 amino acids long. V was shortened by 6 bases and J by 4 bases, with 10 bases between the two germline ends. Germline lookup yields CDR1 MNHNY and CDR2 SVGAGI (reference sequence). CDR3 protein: CASSLTVNQPQHF. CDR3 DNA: TGTGCCAGCAGCCTGACAGTAAATCAGCCCCAGCATTTT.

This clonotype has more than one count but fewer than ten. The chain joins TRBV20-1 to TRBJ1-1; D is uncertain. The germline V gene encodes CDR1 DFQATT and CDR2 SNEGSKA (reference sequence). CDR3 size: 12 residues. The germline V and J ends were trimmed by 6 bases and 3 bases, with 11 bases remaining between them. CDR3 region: CSAQIRDTEAFF. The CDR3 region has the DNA TGCAGTGCCCAGATAAGGGACACTGAAGCTTTCTTT.

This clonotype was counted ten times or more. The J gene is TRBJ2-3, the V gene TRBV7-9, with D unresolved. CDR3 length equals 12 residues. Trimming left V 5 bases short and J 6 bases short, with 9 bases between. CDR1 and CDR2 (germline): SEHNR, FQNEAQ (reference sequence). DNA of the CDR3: TGTGCCAGCAGCCTATGGCCCGATACGCAGTATTTT. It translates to CASSLWPDTQYF.

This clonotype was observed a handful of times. This CDR3 reads CASSPLTGIPYGYTF. The CDR3 region has the DNA TGTGCCAGCAGTCCCCTGACAGGGATCCCCTATGGCTACACCTTC. This chain joins TRBV27 and TRBJ1-2, with 7 bases identical to TRBD1. From germline, CDR1 is MNHEY and CDR2 SMNVEV (reference sequence). This CDR3 is built from 15 residues. The V gene end was trimmed by 5 bases and the J gene end by 4 bases; junction bases not matched to a gene: 10.

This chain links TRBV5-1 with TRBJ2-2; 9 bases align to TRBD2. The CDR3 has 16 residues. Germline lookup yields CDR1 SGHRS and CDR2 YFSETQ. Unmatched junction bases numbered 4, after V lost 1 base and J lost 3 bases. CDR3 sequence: CASSLRPSGDTGELFF. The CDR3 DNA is TGCGCCAGCAGCTTGAGGCCTAGCGGGGACACCGGGGAGCTGTTTTTT.

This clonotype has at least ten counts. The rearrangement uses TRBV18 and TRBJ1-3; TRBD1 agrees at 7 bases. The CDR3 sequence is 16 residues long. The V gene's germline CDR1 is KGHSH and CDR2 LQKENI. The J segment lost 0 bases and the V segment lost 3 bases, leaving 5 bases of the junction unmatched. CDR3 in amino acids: CASSPPTGSSGNTIYF. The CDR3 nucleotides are TGTGCCAGCTCACCTCCGACAGGGAGCTCTGGAAACACCATATATTTT.